The 14 T cell receptor beta chains below all came from one sample that was sequenced in a study of T cell changes during pregnancy in multiple sclerosis. This table comes from immunoSEQ multiplex PCR, and its TCRdb copy is limited to in-frame clones, with some not included. The profile shows tens of thousands of clones, 85% to 95% of them singletons. Sequences were derived from peripheral blood, sampled in the first trimester of pregnancy. The source is a female donor with multiple sclerosis, enrolled in a pregnancy study.

V and J are TRBV11-2 and TRBJ1-5; D gene unclear. This CDR3 has 15 residues. The V end lost 0 bases, the J end lost 7 bases, and 13 bases lay between the germline ends. The germline V gene has CDR1 SGHAT and CDR2 FQNNGV. CDR3 loop: CASSLDWAAGQPQHF. In DNA form, the CDR3 reads TGTGCCAGCAGCTTAGACTGGGCCGCGGGCCAGCCCCAGCATTTT.

This clone was seen only a few times. The chain joins TRBV19 to TRBJ1-1; D is perhaps TRBD1 (5 bases). V shed 4 bases and J shed 0 bases, with 15 bases lying between them. The CDR3 is made up of 16 amino acids. Germline CDR1 LNHDA, CDR2 SQIVND (reference sequence). CDR3 nucleotide sequence: TGTGCCAGTAGTACAGGGAGGAGGGGCATGAACACTGAAGCTTTCTTT. It encodes CASSTGRRGMNTEAFF.

The rearrangement uses TRBV27 and TRBJ1-6, with D unresolved. There are 14 residues in the CDR3. The ends were cut back, 4 bases at V and 13 bases at J, with 17 bases in the middle. Per the germline V gene, CDR1 is MNHEY and CDR2 is SMNVEV (reference sequence). This CDR3 is CASSWRNWASPLHF. CDR3 DNA sequence: TGTGCCAGCAGTTGGAGGAATTGGGCCTCGCCCCTCCACTTT.

In its sample, this clone was seen once. The gene calls are TRBV21-1 and TRBJ2-2; TRBD2 was called by the table and not checked on the DNA. TRBV21-1 is noted as a pseudogene. This CDR3 has 10 residues. CDR3 sequence reads: CASEDGELFF. In nucleotides, the CDR3 is TGTGCCAGCGAGGACGGGGAGCTGTTTTTT.

The chain is built from TRBV5-1 and TRBJ2-3, with 8 bases identical to TRBD1. Germline CDR1 and CDR2: SGHRS and YFSETQ. The CDR3 sequence is 15 residues long. The V and J ends lost 3 bases and 3 bases, in that order; junction bases with no gene match: 6. DNA of the CDR3: TGCGCCAGCAGCTCGACAGGGGAGAGGACAGATACGCAGTATTTT. Its protein product is CASSSTGERTDTQYF.

The chain joins TRBV7-9 to TRBJ2-7; D is unresolved. Trimming left V 4 bases short and J 5 bases short, with 9 bases between. CDR1 and CDR2 (germline): SEHNR, FQNEAQ (reference sequence). The CDR3 totals 12 residues. CDR3 DNA: TGTGCCAGCAGCTCCCTGGGCAACGAGCAGTACTTC. It specifies CASSSLGNEQYF.

This clone was counted once. The V and J genes are TRBV18 and TRBJ2-1; 9 positions match TRBD1. Trimming at V came to 6 bases and at J to 9 bases, leaving 15 bases not matched to a gene. The CDR3 runs 16 residues. Germline V CDR1 and CDR2: KGHSH, LQKENI. The CDR3 is CASSPLGTGYYSEQFF. The CDR3 DNA sequence: TGTGCCAGCTCGCCCCTAGGGACAGGGTATTATAGTGAGCAGTTCTTC.

This chain joins TRBV7-3 and TRBJ2-3; 16 bases map to TRBD2. The CDR3 has 17 residues. Trimming cost V 3 bases and J 5 bases; bases outside gene matches: 5. Per the germline V gene, CDR1 is SGHTA and CDR2 is FQGTGA. The CDR3: CASSLGGLAGGQDTQYF. The CDR3 coding sequence is TGTGCCAGCAGCTTGGGGGGACTAGCGGGGGGGCAAGATACGCAGTATTTT.

The chain couples TRBV7-7 to TRBJ2-2, with D unresolved. CDR1 is SSHAT and CDR2 is FNYEAQ in the germline V gene (reference sequence). Trimming left V 5 bases short and J 2 bases short, with 3 bases between. The CDR3 sequence is 12 residues long. Written as DNA, the CDR3 is TGTGCCAGCAGCCATAACACCGGGGAGCTGTTTTTT. This sequence encodes CASSHNTGELFF. Complete variable domain (other parts from reference TRBV7-7 and TRBJ2-2): GAGVSQSPRYKVTKRGQDVTLRCDPISSHATLYWYQQALGQGPEFLTYFNYEAQPDKSGLPSDRFSAERPEGSISTLTIQRTEQRDSAMYRCASSHNTGELFFGEGSRLTVL.

The J gene is TRBJ1-2, the V gene TRBV6-5; 7 bases align to TRBD1. Germline lookup yields CDR1 MNHEY and CDR2 SVGAGI. The length of the CDR3 is 14 residues. Trimming took 5 bases from V and 6 from J; bases not matched to a gene: 9. This CDR3 reads CASSEKRGLDGYTF. The CDR3 nucleotides read TGTGCCAGCAGTGAAAAAAGGGGGCTGGATGGCTACACCTTC.

This chain connects TRBV28 to TRBJ2-5; D unresolved. CDR3 size: 11 residues. The V and J ends lost 9 bases and 5 bases respectively, with 10 bases between them. CDR1 and CDR2 from the germline V gene are MDHEN and SYDVKM. The CDR3 loop reads CARGVRETQYF. In DNA, the CDR3 is TGTGCCAGGGGCGTACGGGAGACCCAGTACTTC.

The chain couples TRBV29-1 to TRBJ2-3; D call uncertain. Germline loops: CDR1 SQVTM, CDR2 ANQGSEA. CDR3 length: 15 amino acids. Between the trimmed V and J ends, which lost 3 bases and 4 bases, there was a span of 17 bases. The CDR3 DNA reads as TGCAGCGTTGACCTCACAACCGATAGCTCAGATACGCAGTATTTT. Its protein product is CSVDLTTDSSDTQYF.

The J gene is TRBJ1-4, the V gene TRBV7-9; 11 bases fit TRBD1. The CDR3 is made up of 15 amino acids. With V trimmed by 1 base and J by 8 bases, 3 bases remained unmatched. CDR1 SEHNR and CDR2 FQNEAQ come from the germline V gene (reference sequence). CDR3 sequence: CASSLVGTGGEKLFF. The CDR3, as DNA: TGTGCCAGCAGCTTAGTTGGGACAGGGGGAGAAAAACTGTTTTTT.

The rearrangement links TRBV2 to TRBJ2-2, with no clear D. CDR3 length equals 10 residues. Per germline, CDR1 SNHLY and CDR2 FYNNEI. The ends were cut back, 6 bases at V and 7 bases at J, with 3 bases in the middle. Here the CDR3 reads CASSSGELFF. CDR3 coding DNA: TGTGCCAGCAGCAGCGGGGAGCTGTTTTTT. The whole variable domain, filled in from reference TRBV2 and TRBJ2-2, reads EPEVTQTPSHQVTQMGQEVILRCVPISNHLYFYWYRQILGQKVEFLVSFYNNEISEKSEIFDDQFSVERPDGSNFTLKIRSTKLEDSAMYFCASSSGELFFGEGSRLTVL.